This is a list of T cell receptor beta chains from one sample in a study of OX40 agonist ivuxolimab in advanced cancers. The table came from immunoSEQ multiplex PCR; TCRdb's copy has only in-frame clones and leaves some out. The repertoire has under 90,000 clones, approximately 83% of them found once; the top ten carry 1.4% to 1.5%. Sequences were derived from CD4+ or CD8+ T cells sorted from blood, sampled in a trial of the OX40 agonist ivuxolimab. These receptors were collected from an adult with an advanced solid tumor such as melanoma, head and neck, liver or kidney cancer. CDR3s include the opening cysteine and the closing phenylalanine or tryptophan. The D gene is left open where the match is weak. Not every row has a clone size; where given, it reads once, few, many or a size class.

cdr3_nt	cdr3_aa	clone_size	d_call	v_call	j_call
TGTGCCAGCAGCTTAGGGGAGCCCCGCGGCGAGCAGTACTTC	CASSLGEPRGEQYF	-	-	TRBV7-9	TRBJ2-7
TGTGCCAGCAGCCAACTTGACGGGGACTATGGCTACACCTTC	CASSQLDGDYGYTF	-	-	TRBV4-2	TRBJ1-2
TGTGCCAGCAGCTCAACCGCGGGACCTAATGAAAAACTGTTTTTT	CASSSTAGPNEKLFF	-	-	TRBV7-7	TRBJ1-4
TGTGCCAGCTCACGGCAGGGCAGAGAGACCCAGTACTTC	CASSRQGRETQYF	-	-	TRBV18	TRBJ2-5
TGTGCCAGTAGTACCGGCCTGCTAGGCTATGGCTACACCTTC	CASSTGLLGYGYTF	-	-	TRBV19	TRBJ1-2
TGCGCCAGCAGCGAGTCGAGGGGGTGGGGAGAGACCCAGTACTTC	CASSESRGWGETQYF	-	-	TRBV10-2	TRBJ2-5
TGTGCCAGCAGAGCCGTAGCGGGGGACAACTCAGGCGAGCAGTACTTC	CASRAVAGDNSGEQYF	-	TRBD2	TRBV7-8	TRBJ2-7
TGTGCCAGCAGCGTGAGGGACAGTTTCTACGAGCAGTACTTC	CASSVRDSFYEQYF	-	TRBD1	TRBV9	TRBJ2-7
TGTGCCAGCAGTTTCCCGTCTGTCCGGCGGCGGGAAGATACGCAGTATTTT	CASSFPSVRRREDTQYF	few	-	TRBV28	TRBJ2-3
TGCGCCAGCAGCTTGGTACAGAGCCCTTATGGCTACACCTTC	CASSLVQSPYGYTF	-	-	TRBV5-1	TRBJ1-2
TGCGCCAGCAGCCAAACCCCTCCCGGTGCCAAAAACATTCAGTACTTC	CASSQTPPGAKNIQYF	-	-	TRBV4-1	TRBJ2-4
TGTGCCATCACCAAACAGGGCCTCTCTGGAAACACCATATATTTT	CAITKQGLSGNTIYF	-	-	TRBV10-3	TRBJ1-3
TGTGCCAGCAGTTTAACTTCACCCCACCATGGCTACACCTTC	CASSLTSPHHGYTF	-	-	TRBV6-5	TRBJ1-2